This T cell receptor (beta chain) was retrieved from a study of blood T cell repertoires in COVID-19. The assay was immunoSEQ multiplex PCR, and TCRdb's table has in-frame clones only and misses some. The sample has hundreds of thousands of clones; 82% are singletons. The source material was peripheral blood. This TCR derives from a woman aged 70-85 years with acute or convalescent COVID-19.

The DNA for the CDR3 is TGTGCCAGCAGCTTTTCGGGACAGCCTAATTCACCCCTCCACTTT. This encodes CASSFSGQPNSPLHF. The V and J genes are TRBV7-2 and TRBJ1-6, with 7 bases identical to TRBD1. Germline lookup yields CDR1 SGHTA and CDR2 FQGNSA. V was pared by 3 bases and J by 6 bases, with 5 bases of the junction left unmatched. The CDR3 is made up of 15 amino acids.